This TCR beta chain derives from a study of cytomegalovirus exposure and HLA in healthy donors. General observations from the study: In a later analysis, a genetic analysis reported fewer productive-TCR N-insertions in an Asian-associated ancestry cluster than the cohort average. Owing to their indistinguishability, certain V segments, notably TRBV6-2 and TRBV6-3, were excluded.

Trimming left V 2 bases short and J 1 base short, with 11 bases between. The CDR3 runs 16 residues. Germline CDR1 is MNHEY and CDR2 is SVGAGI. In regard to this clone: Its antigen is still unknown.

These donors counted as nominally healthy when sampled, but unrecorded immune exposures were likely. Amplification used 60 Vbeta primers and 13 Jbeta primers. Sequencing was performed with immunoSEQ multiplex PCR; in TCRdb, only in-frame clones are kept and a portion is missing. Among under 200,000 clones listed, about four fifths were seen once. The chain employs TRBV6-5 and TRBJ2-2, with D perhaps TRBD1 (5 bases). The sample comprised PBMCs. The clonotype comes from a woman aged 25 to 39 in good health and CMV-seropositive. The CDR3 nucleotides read TGTGCCAGCAGTTACCTATACGACAGGAACACCGGGGAGCTGTTTTTT. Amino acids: CASSYLYDRNTGELFF.